A selection of T cell receptor beta chains follows, all from one sample in a study of blood T cells in healthy people across ages. TCRdb analysed the 5' RACE reads with MiXCR anew, one entry per CDR3 protein. This repertoire shows about 800,000 distinct CDR3 sequences, roughly 25% found once; its top ten account for around 3.6%. The same data also went into a second study, on T cells of mothers and their children.

Material for sequencing was blood. Source of these receptors: a boy younger than 18 in good health. The CDR3 runs from the conserved cysteine through the conserved F or W. The order of the fields is D gene, clone size, V gene, J gene, CDR3 protein, CDR3 DNA. A D gene is named only where the DNA matches it firmly. The size entry is marked missing in some rows and otherwise reads once, few, many or a size class.

TRBD2	NA	TRBV20-1	TRBJ2-2	CSARDQRGGNTGELFF	TGCAGTGCTAGAGATCAGCGGGGGGGGAACACCGGGGAGCTGTTTTTT
NA	NA	TRBV4-2	TRBJ2-1	CASSQRAGGSGDNEQFF	TGTGCCAGCAGCCAACGGGCAGGAGGGTCTGGGGACAATGAGCAGTTCTTC
NA	many	TRBV29-1	TRBJ1-1	CSVEPGNTEAFF	TGCAGCGTTGAGCCCGGGAACACTGAAGCTTTCTTT
NA	NA	TRBV20-1	TRBJ2-1	CSAMTGRNYNEQFF	TGCAGTGCAATGACAGGGAGGAACTACAATGAGCAGTTCTTC
NA	NA	TRBV4-2	TRBJ2-2	CASSQEQSFANTGELFF	TGTGCCAGCAGCCAAGAGCAGTCCTTCGCGAACACCGGGGAGCTGTTTTTT
NA	NA	TRBV10-3	TRBJ2-1	CAISEVWGPNEQFF	TGTGCCATCAGTGAGGTCTGGGGGCCCAATGAGCAGTTCTTC
NA	NA	TRBV20-1	TRBJ2-4	CSARSEHRDIQYF	TGCAGTGCTAGAAGCGAACATCGGGACATTCAGTACTTC
NA	NA	TRBV5-1	TRBJ1-2	CASTTSTNYGYTF	TGCGCCAGCACGACTTCGACTAACTATGGCTACACCTTC
TRBD1	NA	TRBV7-9	TRBJ1-1	CASSPSTGDNTEAFF	TGTGCCAGCAGCCCTTCTACAGGGGATAACACTGAAGCTTTCTTT
NA	few	TRBV29-1	TRBJ2-1	CSAPGAELDNEQFF	TGCAGCGCCCCAGGGGCGGAGTTGGACAATGAGCAGTTCTTC
NA	NA	TRBV27	TRBJ2-7	CASLGPAYEQYF	TGTGCTTCGTTGGGACCGGCCTACGAGCAGTACTTC
NA	NA	TRBV6-5	TRBJ1-6	CASSKAAYNSPLHF	TGTGCCAGCAGTAAAGCGGCTTATAATTCACCCCTCCACTTT
NA	NA	TRBV7-2	TRBJ2-5	CASSLAGRPETQYF	TGTGCCAGCAGCTTAGCGGGGAGACCCGAGACCCAGTACTTC
NA	NA	TRBV28	TRBJ1-5	CASSLYGQSSNQPQHF	TGTGCCAGCAGTTTATACGGACAGAGTAGCAATCAGCCCCAGCATTTT
NA	NA	TRBV10-3	TRBJ1-3	CAISETGNTIYF	TGTGCCATCAGTGAGACTGGAAACACCATATATTTT
NA	few	TRBV20-1	TRBJ2-3	CSARGGTDTQYF	TGCAGTGCTAGGGGTGGCACAGATACGCAGTATTTT